This is a list of T cell receptor beta chains from one sample in a study of beta chain features in type 1 diabetes. Sequencing used immunoSEQ multiplex PCR; TCRdb keeps in-frame clones, though not all of them. The sample records approximately 330,000 clones, approximately 11% being singletons. The sample consisted of naive CD4+ T cells from blood. Receptors originate from a woman between 25 and 40 years old in good health. The CDR3 runs from the conserved cysteine through the conserved F or W. Size tells how often a clone was seen (once, few, many) or the class of an expanded clone, and some rows leave it out.

CDR3aa | j_gene | abundance | v_gene
CAWKANSGSLYEQYF | TRBJ2-7 | - | TRBV30
CASSFAGSSSYEQYF | TRBJ2-7 | - | TRBV28
CASSARAGGPYEQYF | TRBJ2-7 | - | TRBV9
CASSQVRSANVGQYF | TRBJ2-5 | many | TRBV4-3
CASSLSQTDTQYF | TRBJ2-3 | few | TRBV28
CAWSRGSENTQYF | TRBJ2-3 | - | TRBV30
CASSQAGGNQPQHF | TRBJ1-5 | few | TRBV14
CASLSGANVLTF | TRBJ2-6 | few | TRBV28
CASSPRLARDTGELFF | TRBJ2-2 | - | TRBV18
CSAWGGSYTF | TRBJ1-2 | - | TRBV20-1
CASTSRGLAGLNEQFF | TRBJ2-1 | - | TRBV19
CARRSTGTPSVYF | TRBJ2-3 | - | TRBV27
CASSVGVAGEDEQFF | TRBJ2-1 | - | TRBV9
CASSTGQGARTEAFF | TRBJ1-1 | - | TRBV5-1
CASSLVQGNSQPQHF | TRBJ1-5 | - | TRBV28
CASSAQGYTDTQYF | TRBJ2-3 | - | TRBV6-5
CASSLYSAQLEGYEQYF | TRBJ2-7 | - | TRBV27
CASSQLAGSSYNEQFF | TRBJ2-1 | - | TRBV9
CSLDRRLAINEQFF | TRBJ2-1 | - | TRBV29-1
CASSLRVSENTEAFF | TRBJ1-1 | - | TRBV7-2
CASSPVLKETQYF | TRBJ2-5 | few | TRBV18
CASSSPPTANYGYTF | TRBJ1-2 | - | TRBV28
CASSLELRNEQFF | TRBJ2-1 | - | TRBV7-2
CASSSGQPLAKNIQYF | TRBJ2-4 | - | TRBV7-9
CSVEGGHTDTQYF | TRBJ2-3 | few | TRBV29-1
CASSPIPGLAGVGYNEQFF | TRBJ2-1 | - | TRBV5-1
CASSLGGMSAKNIQYF | TRBJ2-4 | - | TRBV5-6
CASPLEGSSPGNEQFF | TRBJ2-1 | - | TRBV7-9
CASSRRTGGITGELFF | TRBJ2-2 | - | TRBV5-4
CASSLAGVGTGELFF | TRBJ2-2 | - | TRBV28
CASSVERNRVNTEAFF | TRBJ1-1 | few | TRBV6-1
CAISSATSGTGQETQYF | TRBJ2-5 | - | TRBV10-3
CAISEAGLAGLPGTDTQYF | TRBJ2-3 | - | TRBV10-3
CASSVGLAGANEQFF | TRBJ2-1 | few | TRBV9
CASSLGLAVADTQYF | TRBJ2-3 | few | TRBV7-8
CATSSPGQAYNEQFF | TRBJ2-1 | few | TRBV15
CAWTRGFDEQYF | TRBJ2-7 | few | TRBV30
CASSLLAGAQDTQYF | TRBJ2-3 | - | TRBV5-1
CASSLDRLQSYEQYF | TRBJ2-7 | few | TRBV11-2
CAISGTSGRADEQYF | TRBJ2-7 | - | TRBV10-3
CASSQDPSGEAYNEQFF | TRBJ2-1 | few | TRBV4-3
CATSRDRGSYNEQFF | TRBJ2-1 | - | TRBV15
CASQESNQPQHF | TRBJ1-5 | - | TRBV28
CASSQDQGPVVQFF | TRBJ2-1 | - | TRBV5-4
CASSLAVGGPDTQYF | TRBJ2-3 | few | TRBV7-6
CASSLRIAGGIYNEQFF | TRBJ2-1 | few | TRBV18
CASSPGLAGGPRGTDTQYF | TRBJ2-3 | few | TRBV5-1
CASSVGLQVKNTEAFF | TRBJ1-1 | - | TRBV9
CASSPYTQGKNIQYF | TRBJ2-4 | - | TRBV28
CASSVDPSGANEQFF | TRBJ2-1 | few | TRBV9
CASSLRLAGESDTQYF | TRBJ2-3 | - | TRBV5-6
CASKTDRGHYNEQFF | TRBJ2-1 | - | TRBV6-5
CASSLDGGPDTQYF | TRBJ2-3 | few | TRBV28
CASTRTSGTTDTQYF | TRBJ2-3 | few | TRBV2
CASSLVRSTGELFF | TRBJ2-2 | few | TRBV7-8
CASSSTGGYEKLFF | TRBJ1-4 | few | TRBV2
CASSPAGEGNYGYTF | TRBJ1-2 | - | TRBV28
CASSYRQISYEQYF | TRBJ2-7 | - | TRBV11-2
CAMAGGLGKGEQFF | TRBJ2-1 | few | TRBV7-9
CASSQSRNTQYF | TRBJ2-3 | few | TRBV19